This note documents a single TCR beta chain sequence. Antigen: not known. TCRdb re-called the 5' RACE reads and gives one entry per CDR3 protein, without DNA. This table lists about 260,000 distinct CDR3 sequences. The length of the CDR3 is 13 residues. Germline V gives CDR1 LGHDT, CDR2 YNNKEL (reference sequence). This sample is part of a study of T cells expressing NK-cell markers. Looking at the study overall: With respect to HCMV, seven of the eight sequenced donors were seropositive, and one was seronegative. Broader study findings: The CD3+CD56-NKG2C+ fraction was also led by these clonotypes in several donors.

The genes are TRBV3-1 and TRBJ1-1; as DNA is missing, the TRBD1 call by TCRdb cannot be tested. This receptor was taken from a woman between 18 and 70 years old in good health. Sequenced: blood T cells: a sorted CD56 or NKG2C T cell subset, CD4+ or CD8+ T cells, or bulk PBMC T cells (not recorded which). The CDR3 here is CASSQGGPTEAFF.